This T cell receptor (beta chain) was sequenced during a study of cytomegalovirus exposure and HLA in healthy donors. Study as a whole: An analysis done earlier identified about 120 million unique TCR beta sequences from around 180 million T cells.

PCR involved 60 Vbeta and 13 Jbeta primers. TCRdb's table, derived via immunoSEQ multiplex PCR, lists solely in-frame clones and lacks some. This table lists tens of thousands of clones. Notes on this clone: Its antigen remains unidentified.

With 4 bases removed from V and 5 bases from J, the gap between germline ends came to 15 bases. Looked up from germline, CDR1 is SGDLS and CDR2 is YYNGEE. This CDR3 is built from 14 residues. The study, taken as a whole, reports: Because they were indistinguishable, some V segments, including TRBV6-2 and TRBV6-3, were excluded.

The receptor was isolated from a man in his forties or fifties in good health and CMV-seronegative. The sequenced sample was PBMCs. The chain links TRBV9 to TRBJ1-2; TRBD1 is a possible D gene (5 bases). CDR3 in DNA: TGTGCCAGCAGCACCAGAATGGGGGGGTATGGCTACACCTTC. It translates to CASSTRMGGYGYTF.